These 17 T cell receptor beta chains share one sample of origin, sequenced in a study of neurological immune-mediated disorders. Each CDR3 protein is one row after TCRdb ran MiXCR on the 5' RACE reads. This table has 45,000 to 60,000 distinct CDR3 sequences, roughly 2.5% appearing once. Sequenced input: PBMCs. All receptors derive from a man aged 50 to 60 with multiple sclerosis.

This clonotype was picked up many times. The chain recombines TRBV20-1 with TRBJ2-2; D ambiguous. V lost 1 base and J lost 4, with 10 bases in between. CDR1 is DFQATT and CDR2 is SNEGSKA in the germline V gene (reference sequence). The CDR3 has 14 residues. The DNA of the CDR3 is TGCAGTGCTAGAGTTGACGGATCCACCGGGGAGCTGTTTTTT. Its protein is CSARVDGSTGELFF.

This clonotype has just a few counts. V gene TRBV7-6 combines with J gene TRBJ2-7, with 10 bases matching TRBD1. CDR1 and CDR2 (germline): SGHVS, FNYEAQ. Losses at the gene ends were 5 bases for V and 8 bases for J; bases not matched to a gene: 9. This CDR3 is 14 amino acids long. The CDR3 DNA follows: TGTGCCAGCAGCGTGGGACAGGGGAAGGGAAAGCAGTACTTC. This gives the protein CASSVGQGKGKQYF.

There are many counts of this clonotype. This chain uses TRBV5-1 with TRBJ2-1; 12 bases match TRBD2. Germline loops: CDR1 SGHRS, CDR2 YFSETQ. With 4 bases clipped from V and 7 bases from J, the junction kept 9 bases outside the gene matches. The CDR3 sequence is 16 residues long. The CDR3 sequence: CASSAQTSGGWNEQFF. In nucleotides, the CDR3 is TGCGCCAGCAGCGCCCAGACTAGCGGGGGTTGGAATGAGCAGTTCTTC.

The sample holds many counts of this clonotype. The chain carries TRBV5-1 and TRBJ2-5, with TRBD1 matching 9 bases. Per germline, CDR1 SGHRS and CDR2 YFSETQ. The CDR3 extends over 14 amino acids. V lost 4 bases, J lost 4 bases, and 5 bases stayed unmatched. The CDR3 DNA follows: TGCGCCAGCAGCACCCCGGGACAGGGAGAGACCCAGTACTTC. Amino acid sequence: CASSTPGQGETQYF.

This clonotype was observed at least ten times. The chain couples TRBV5-4 to TRBJ2-2, with D possibly being TRBD1 (5 bases). V was shortened by 8 bases and J by 3 bases, with 17 bases between the two germline ends. The CDR3 covers 15 residues. The V gene's germline CDR1 is SGHNT and CDR2 YYREEE (reference sequence). This CDR3 is CASMGRQGDTGELFF. In nucleotides, the CDR3 is TGTGCCAGTATGGGGCGGCAGGGCGACACCGGGGAGCTGTTTTTT.

This clonotype was seen many times. The rearrangement joins TRBV7-3 to TRBJ2-1; no firm D call. CDR1 SGHTA and CDR2 FQGTGA come from the germline V gene. The ends were cut back, 5 bases at V and 5 bases at J, with 10 bases in the middle. The CDR3 extends over 13 amino acids. The CDR3 is CASSLQQHNEQFF. In DNA form, the CDR3 reads TGTGCCAGCAGCCTACAACAGCACAATGAGCAGTTCTTC. Together with reference TRBV7-3 and TRBJ2-1, the CDR3 gives the full variable domain: GAGVSQTPSNKVTEKGKYVELRCDPISGHTALYWYRQSLGQGPEFLIYFQGTGAADDSGLPNDRFFAVRPEGSVSTLKIQRTERGDSAVYLCASSLQQHNEQFFGPGTRLTVL.

This clonotype was seen ten or more times. This chain connects TRBV6-1 to TRBJ2-1; a possible D gene is TRBD1 (5 bases). The germline V gene has CDR1 MNHNS and CDR2 SASEGT. The CDR3 runs to 14 residues. The V end was cut by 2 bases, the J end by 4 bases, with 9 bases between. For the CDR3, the DNA is TGTGCCAGCAGTGAACAGGGCTCATACAATGAGCAGTTCTTC. This translates into CASSEQGSYNEQFF.

This clonotype was detected many times. The chain links TRBV12-3 or TRBV12-4 to TRBJ2-5; 8 bases fit TRBD1. The junction had 4 bases not matched to a gene; V was cut back by 6 bases and J by 4 bases. CDR3 length equals 13 residues. Here the CDR3 reads CASRRDRGETQYF. The CDR3 nucleotides read TGTGCCAGCAGACGCGACAGGGGAGAGACCCAGTACTTC.

This clonotype was counted many times. The V gene is TRBV7-3, the J gene TRBJ2-2; D unclear. The CDR3 is made up of 13 amino acids. V was clipped by 3 bases and J by 8 bases, with 10 bases between them. From germline, CDR1 is SGHTA and CDR2 FQGTGA. The DNA of the CDR3 is TGTGCCAGCAGCTTCGGCGTCGAAGGGGAGCTGTTTTTT. This translates into CASSFGVEGELFF.

This clonotype came up many times. The rearrangement links TRBV5-1 to TRBJ2-2, with no clear D. The CDR3 extends over 15 amino acids. Germline values: CDR1 SGHRS, CDR2 YFSETQ. V was pared by 1 base and J by 0 bases, with 7 bases between. In nucleotides, the CDR3 is TGCGCCAGCAGCTTGTTGGCGTCGAACACCGGGGAGCTGTTTTTT. Translated, it gives CASSLLASNTGELFF.

This clonotype was counted at least ten times. This chain connects TRBV18 to TRBJ2-7; D possibly matches TRBD1 or TRBD2 (5 bases each). The V end was cut by 0 bases, the J end by 2 bases, with 8 bases between. Germline lookup yields CDR1 KGHSH and CDR2 LQKENI. This CDR3 spans 14 amino acids. CDR3 DNA sequence: TGTGCCAGCTCACCACCCGAGGGACCCTACGAGCAGTACTTC. This encodes CASSPPEGPYEQYF.

Many counts were recorded for this clonotype. The chain joins TRBV20-1 to TRBJ2-7; weak D call: TRBD1 (6 bases). The V end lost 3 bases, the J end lost 5 bases, and 17 bases lay between the germline ends. Germline V lookup: CDR1 DFQATT, CDR2 SNEGSKA (reference sequence). This CDR3 is 14 amino acids long. DNA for the CDR3: TGCAGTGCTAGTCGGAGCCAGGGGCGCCACGAGCAGTACTTC. Amino acids: CSASRSQGRHEQYF.

This clonotype was picked up many times. V and J are TRBV10-3 and TRBJ1-5, with D maybe TRBD1 (5 bases). This CDR3 has 14 amino acids. Trimming removed 4 bases from V and 0 bases from J, with 7 bases in between. Germline-derived CDR1 and CDR2 are ENHRY and SYGVKD. The CDR3 sequence: CAISATDSNQPQHF. DNA for the CDR3: TGTGCCATCAGTGCGACAGATAGCAATCAGCCCCAGCATTTT.

In its sample, this clonotype was seen many times. The chain uses TRBV12-3 or TRBV12-4 and TRBJ1-6, with 7 bases identical to TRBD1. Losses at the gene ends were 5 bases for V and 7 bases for J; bases not matched to a gene: 8. CDR3 size: 15 residues. This CDR3 reads CASSQRQGGNSPLHF. The CDR3 DNA follows: TGTGCCAGCAGTCAAAGACAGGGTGGCAATTCACCCCTCCACTTT.

This clonotype was counted at least ten times. This chain joins TRBV20-1 and TRBJ2-7, with D perhaps being TRBD1 or TRBD2 (5 bases each). CDR1 is DFQATT, CDR2 SNEGSKA, per germline (reference sequence). V was clipped by 7 bases and J by 0 bases, with 13 bases between them. The CDR3 is 13 residues long. Here the CDR3 reads CSVRKGSSYEQYF. The CDR3, as DNA: TGCAGTGTACGAAAGGGGAGCTCCTACGAGCAGTACTTC.

Concerning this clonotype: A much larger clone sits a single nucleotide away, making a read error possible. The genes are TRBV28 and TRBJ2-7; no clear D gene. This CDR3 is 11 amino acids long. The germline CDR1 and CDR2 sequences are MDHEN and SYDVKM. V gave up 9 bases and J gave up 3 bases, with 9 bases separating them. The CDR3, as DNA: TGTGCCAGTAAAAGGGACTACGAGCAGTACTTC. Translating it yields CASKRDYEQYF. The full variable domain, completed using reference TRBV28 and TRBJ2-7, is DVKVTQSSRYLVKRTGEKVFLECVQDMDHENMFWYRQDPGLGLRLIYFSYDVKMKEKGDIPEGYSVSREKKERFSLILESASTNQTSMYLCASKRDYEQYFGPGTRLTVT.

This clonotype showed up many times. The CDR3 protein is CASTRVGGSSYEQYF. CDR3 coding DNA: TGTGCCAGCACGAGGGTCGGGGGCTCGTCCTACGAGCAGTACTTC. J is TRBJ2-7 and V is TRBV28, with D perhaps assigned TRBD1 or TRBD2 (6 bases each). Between the trimmed V and J ends, which lost 7 bases and 1 base, there was a span of 17 bases. The germline V gene has CDR1 MDHEN and CDR2 SYDVKM. The CDR3 contains 15 residues.